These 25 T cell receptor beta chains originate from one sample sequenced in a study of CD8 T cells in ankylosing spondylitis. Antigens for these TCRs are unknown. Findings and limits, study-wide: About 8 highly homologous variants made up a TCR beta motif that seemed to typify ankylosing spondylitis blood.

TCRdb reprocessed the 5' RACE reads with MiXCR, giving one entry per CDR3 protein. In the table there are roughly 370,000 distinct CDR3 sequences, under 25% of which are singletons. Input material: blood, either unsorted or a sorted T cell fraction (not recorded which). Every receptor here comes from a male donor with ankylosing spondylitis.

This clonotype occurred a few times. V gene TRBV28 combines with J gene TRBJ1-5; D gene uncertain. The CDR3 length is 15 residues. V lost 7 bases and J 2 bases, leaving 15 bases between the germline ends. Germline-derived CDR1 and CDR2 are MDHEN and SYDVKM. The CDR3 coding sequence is TGTGCCAGCACCCCCGTCGGCAGTGGCAATCAGCCCCAGCATTTT. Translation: CASTPVGSGNQPQHF.

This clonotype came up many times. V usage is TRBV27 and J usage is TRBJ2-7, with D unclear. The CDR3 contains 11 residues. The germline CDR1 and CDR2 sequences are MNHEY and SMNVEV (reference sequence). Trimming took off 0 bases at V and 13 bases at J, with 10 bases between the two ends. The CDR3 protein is CASSLSAVLYF. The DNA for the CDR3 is TGTGCCAGCAGTTTATCGGCGGTCCTCTACTTC.

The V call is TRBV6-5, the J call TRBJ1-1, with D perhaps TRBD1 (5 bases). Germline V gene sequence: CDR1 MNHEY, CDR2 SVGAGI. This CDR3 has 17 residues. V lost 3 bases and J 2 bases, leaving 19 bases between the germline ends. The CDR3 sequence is CASSYFSARGHNTEAFF. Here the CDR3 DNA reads TGTGCCAGCAGTTATTTCTCGGCACGAGGACATAACACTGAAGCTTTCTTT.

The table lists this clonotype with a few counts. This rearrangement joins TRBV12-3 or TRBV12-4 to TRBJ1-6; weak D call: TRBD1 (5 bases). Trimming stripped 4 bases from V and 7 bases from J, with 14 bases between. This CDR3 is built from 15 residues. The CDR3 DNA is TGTGCCAGCAGTTCCCCAGGGACTTTGAATTCACCCCTCCACTTT. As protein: CASSSPGTLNSPLHF.

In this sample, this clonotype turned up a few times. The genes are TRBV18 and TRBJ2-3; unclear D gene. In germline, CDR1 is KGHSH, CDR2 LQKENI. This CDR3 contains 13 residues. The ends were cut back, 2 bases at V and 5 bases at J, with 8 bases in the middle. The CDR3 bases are TGTGCCAGCTCACCAAGGATTAAAGATACGCAGTATTTT. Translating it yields CASSPRIKDTQYF.

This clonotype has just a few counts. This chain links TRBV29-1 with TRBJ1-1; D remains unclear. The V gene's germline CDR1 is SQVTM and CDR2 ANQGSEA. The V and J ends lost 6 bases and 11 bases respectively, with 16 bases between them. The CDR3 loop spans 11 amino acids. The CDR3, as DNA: TGCAGCGTGAGCTCCAGAGGAGCGGCTTTCTTT. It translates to CSVSSRGAAFF.

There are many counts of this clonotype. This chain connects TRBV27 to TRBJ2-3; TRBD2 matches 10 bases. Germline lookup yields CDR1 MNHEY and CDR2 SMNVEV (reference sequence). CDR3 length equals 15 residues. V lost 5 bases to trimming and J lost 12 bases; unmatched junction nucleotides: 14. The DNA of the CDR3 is TGTGCCAGCAGTCCCCTCGAGCGCTCTAGCGGGGGTCAGTATTTT. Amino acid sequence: CASSPLERSSGGQYF.

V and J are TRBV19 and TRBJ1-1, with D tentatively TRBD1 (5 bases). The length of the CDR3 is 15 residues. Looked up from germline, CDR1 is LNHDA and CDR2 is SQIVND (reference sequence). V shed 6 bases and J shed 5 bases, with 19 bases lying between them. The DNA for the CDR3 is TGTGCCAGTAGAGAATACACAGGTACAGAGACTGAAGCTTTCTTT. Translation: CASREYTGTETEAFF.

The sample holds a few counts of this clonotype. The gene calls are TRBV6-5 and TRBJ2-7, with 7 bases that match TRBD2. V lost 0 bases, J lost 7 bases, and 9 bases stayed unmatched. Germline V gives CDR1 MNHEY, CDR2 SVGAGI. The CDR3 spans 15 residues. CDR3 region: CASSYSWEGPREQYF. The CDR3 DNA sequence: TGTGCCAGCAGTTACTCATGGGAGGGCCCTAGGGAGCAGTACTTC.

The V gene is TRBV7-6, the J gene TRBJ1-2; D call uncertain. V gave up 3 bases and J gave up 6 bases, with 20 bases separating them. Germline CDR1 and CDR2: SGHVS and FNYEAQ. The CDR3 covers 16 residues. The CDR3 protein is CASSFDGRDRPHGYTF. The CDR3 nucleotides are TGTGCCAGCAGCTTTGACGGCCGAGACCGTCCCCATGGCTACACCTTC.

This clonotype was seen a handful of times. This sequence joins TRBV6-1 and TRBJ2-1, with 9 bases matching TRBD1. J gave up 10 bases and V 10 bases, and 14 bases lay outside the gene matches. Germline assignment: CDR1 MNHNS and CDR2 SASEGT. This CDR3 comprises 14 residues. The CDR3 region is CATRPGQGLWEQFF. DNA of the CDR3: TGTGCCACACGACCGGGACAGGGCCTTTGGGAGCAGTTCTTC.

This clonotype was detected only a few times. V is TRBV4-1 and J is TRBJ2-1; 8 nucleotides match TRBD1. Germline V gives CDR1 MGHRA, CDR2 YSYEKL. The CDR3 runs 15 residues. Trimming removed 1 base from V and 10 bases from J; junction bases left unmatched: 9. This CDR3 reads CASSQVGQVPGEQFF. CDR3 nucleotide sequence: TGCGCCAGCAGCCAAGTGGGACAGGTACCCGGCGAGCAGTTCTTC.

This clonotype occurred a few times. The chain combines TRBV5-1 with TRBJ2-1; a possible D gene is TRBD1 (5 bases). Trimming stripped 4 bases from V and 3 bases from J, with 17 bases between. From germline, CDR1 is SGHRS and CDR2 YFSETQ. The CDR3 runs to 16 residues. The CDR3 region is CASSEPGLTHYNEQFF. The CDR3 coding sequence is TGCGCCAGCAGCGAACCAGGGCTCACTCACTACAATGAGCAGTTCTTC.

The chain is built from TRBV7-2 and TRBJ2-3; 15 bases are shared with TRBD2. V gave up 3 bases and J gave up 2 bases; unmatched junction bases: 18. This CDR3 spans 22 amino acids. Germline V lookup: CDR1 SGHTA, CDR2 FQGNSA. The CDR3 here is CASSFPRPGTSGRTKYTDTQYF. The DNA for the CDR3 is TGTGCCAGCAGCTTCCCCCGGCCGGGGACTAGCGGGAGGACGAAGTACACAGATACGCAGTATTTT.

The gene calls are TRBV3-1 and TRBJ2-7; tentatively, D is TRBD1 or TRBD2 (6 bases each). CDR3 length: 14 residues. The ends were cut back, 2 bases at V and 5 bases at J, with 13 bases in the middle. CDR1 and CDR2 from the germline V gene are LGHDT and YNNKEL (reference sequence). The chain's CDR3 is CASSQTGARHEQYF. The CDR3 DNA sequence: TGTGCCAGCAGCCAAACGGGGGCGAGGCACGAGCAGTACTTC.

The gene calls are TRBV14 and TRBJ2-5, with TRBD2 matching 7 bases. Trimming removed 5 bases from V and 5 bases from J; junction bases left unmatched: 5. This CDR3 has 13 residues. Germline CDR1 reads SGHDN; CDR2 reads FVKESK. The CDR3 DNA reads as TGTGCCAGCAGCTCCGGACTAGTTGAGACCCAGTACTTC. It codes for CASSSGLVETQYF.

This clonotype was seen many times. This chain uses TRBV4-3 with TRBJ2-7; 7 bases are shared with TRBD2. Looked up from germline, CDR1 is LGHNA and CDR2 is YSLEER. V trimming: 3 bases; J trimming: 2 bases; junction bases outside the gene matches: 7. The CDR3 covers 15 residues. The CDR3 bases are TGCGCCAGCAGCCATTATAGCGGGCAGCCCTACGAGCAGTACTTC. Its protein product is CASSHYSGQPYEQYF.

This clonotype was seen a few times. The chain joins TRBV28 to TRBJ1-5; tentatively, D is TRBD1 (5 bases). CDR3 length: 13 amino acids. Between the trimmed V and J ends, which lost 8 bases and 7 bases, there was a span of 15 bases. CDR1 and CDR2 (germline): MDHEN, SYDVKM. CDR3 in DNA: TGTGCCAGCCAGTCCCTGACAGTCCAGCCCCAGCATTTT. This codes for CASQSLTVQPQHF.

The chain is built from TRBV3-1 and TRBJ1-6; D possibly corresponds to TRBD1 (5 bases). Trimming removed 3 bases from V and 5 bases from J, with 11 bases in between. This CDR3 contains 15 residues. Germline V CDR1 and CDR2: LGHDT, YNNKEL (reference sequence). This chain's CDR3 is CASSHGDGDNSPLHF. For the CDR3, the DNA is TGTGCCAGCAGCCACGGGGACGGAGATAATTCACCCCTCCACTTT.

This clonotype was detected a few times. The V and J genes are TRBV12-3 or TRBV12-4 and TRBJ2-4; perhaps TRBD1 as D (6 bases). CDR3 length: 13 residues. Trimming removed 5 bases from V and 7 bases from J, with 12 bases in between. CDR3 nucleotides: TGTGCCAGCAGTGCGACAGGTCGTAACATTCAGTACTTC. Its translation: CASSATGRNIQYF.

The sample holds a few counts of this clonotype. The DNA of the CDR3 is TGTGCCTCTTCTACGGGGGTCGGCTCCTACAATGAGCAGTTCTTC. Its translation: CASSTGVGSYNEQFF. The rearrangement joins TRBV6-2 or TRBV6-3 to TRBJ2-1; D perhaps matches TRBD2 (6 bases). The germline gives CDR1 MNHEY, CDR2 SVGEGT. V was shortened by 11 bases and J by 0 bases, with 17 bases between the two germline ends. This CDR3 spans 15 amino acids.

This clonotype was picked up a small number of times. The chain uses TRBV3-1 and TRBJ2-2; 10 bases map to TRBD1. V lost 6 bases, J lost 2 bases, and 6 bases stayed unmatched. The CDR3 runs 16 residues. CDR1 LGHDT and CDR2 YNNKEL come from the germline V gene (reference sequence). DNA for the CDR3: TGTGCCAGCAGACCACGGGACAGGGGAAACACCGGGGAGCTGTTTTTT. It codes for CASRPRDRGNTGELFF.

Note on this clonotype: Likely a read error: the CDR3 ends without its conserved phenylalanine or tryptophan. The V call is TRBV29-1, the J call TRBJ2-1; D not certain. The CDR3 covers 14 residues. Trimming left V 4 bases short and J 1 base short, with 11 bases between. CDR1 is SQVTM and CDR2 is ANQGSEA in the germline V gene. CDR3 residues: CSVALGRSYNEQFI. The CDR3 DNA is TGCAGCGTTGCCTTGGGAAGGTCCTACAATGAGCAGTTCATC.

The CDR3 loop is CASSSIQGSSGANVLTF. DNA for the CDR3: TGTGCCAGCAGCAGCATACAGGGTAGCTCTGGGGCCAACGTCCTGACTTTC. This chain links TRBV5-5 with TRBJ2-6, with TRBD1 as a possible D gene (6 bases). The CDR3 is made up of 17 amino acids. CDR1 and CDR2 (germline): SGHKS, YYEKEE (reference sequence). V gave up 4 bases and J gave up 0 bases, with 14 bases separating them.

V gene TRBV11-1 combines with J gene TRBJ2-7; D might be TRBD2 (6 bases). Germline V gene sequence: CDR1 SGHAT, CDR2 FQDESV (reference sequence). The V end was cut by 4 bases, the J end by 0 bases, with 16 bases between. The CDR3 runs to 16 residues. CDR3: CASSSRVSGISYEQYF. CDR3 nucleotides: TGTGCCAGCAGCTCCCGGGTTAGCGGAATCTCCTACGAGCAGTACTTC.